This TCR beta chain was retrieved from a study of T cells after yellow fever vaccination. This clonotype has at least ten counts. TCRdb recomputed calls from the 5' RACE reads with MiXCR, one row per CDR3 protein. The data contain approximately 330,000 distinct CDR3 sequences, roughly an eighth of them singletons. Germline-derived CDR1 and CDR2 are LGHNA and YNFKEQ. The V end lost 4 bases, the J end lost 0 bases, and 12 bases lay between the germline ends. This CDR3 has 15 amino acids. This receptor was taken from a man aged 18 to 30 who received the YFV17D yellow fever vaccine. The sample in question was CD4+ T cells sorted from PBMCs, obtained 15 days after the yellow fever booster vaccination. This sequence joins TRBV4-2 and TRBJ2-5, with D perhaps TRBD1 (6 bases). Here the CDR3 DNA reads TGTGCCAGCAGCCGTACGTGGGGGCACCAAGAGACCCAGTACTTC. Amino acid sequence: CASSRTWGHQETQYF.